Listed here are 18 T cell receptor beta chains from one sample, sequenced in a study of PD-1 blockade in classical Hodgkin lymphoma. TCRdb's table, derived via immunoSEQ multiplex PCR, lists solely in-frame clones and lacks some. The sample contains 15,000 or so clones, 65% of which appear only once. Each patient's relapse followed autologous stem cell transplantation, and brentuximab vedotin exposure varied. This specimen was peripheral blood mononuclear cells (PBMCs), taken before the second cycle of nivolumab. The source is a human donor with classical Hodgkin lymphoma.

On this clone: A junction boundary mismatches the germline segment, possibly from a read error. The chain couples TRBV27 to TRBJ2-5; 10 bases fit TRBD1. Germline lookup yields CDR1 MNHEY and CDR2 SMNVEV (reference sequence). The CDR3 contains 15 residues. The CDR3 region has the DNA TGTGCCAGCAGTGTATCGGACAGGGGGATGGAGACCCAGTACTTC. Residues: CASSVSDRGMETQYF.

This chain's CDR3 is CARSLNLAGPDTQYF. The CDR3 bases are TGTGCCAGAAGCTTAAACCTAGCGGGACCAGATACGCAGTATTTT. The rearrangement uses TRBV5-3 and TRBJ2-3, with TRBD2 identical over 9 bases. TRBV5-3 is classed as an ORF, of uncertain function. V was clipped by 2 bases and J by 4 bases; unmatched bases: 5. The CDR3 has 15 residues.

The chain uses TRBV7-2 and TRBJ2-3, with D possibly TRBD2 on 6 matching bases. This CDR3 has 13 amino acids. V lost 1 base to trimming and J lost 15 bases, with 17 bases between them. Germline CDR1 SGHTA, CDR2 FQGNSA. For the CDR3, the DNA is TGTGCCAGCAGCTTAGTTACAGCGGGCCACTTATATTTT. Its protein product is CASSLVTAGHLYF.

The V gene is TRBV18, the J gene TRBJ1-2; 7 nucleotides align to TRBD1. The CDR3 runs to 15 residues. Germline CDR1 is KGHSH and CDR2 is LQKENI. Unmatched junction bases numbered 5, after V lost 0 bases and J lost 4 bases. The CDR3 protein is CASSPPRGRVYGYTF. CDR3 DNA: TGTGCCAGCTCACCACCGAGGGGGCGCGTCTATGGCTACACCTTC.

The chain uses TRBV2 and TRBJ1-2; D possibly corresponds to TRBD1 (5 bases). The CDR3 sequence is 13 residues long. The germline V gene encodes CDR1 SNHLY and CDR2 FYNNEI. Trimming stripped 6 bases from V and 2 bases from J, with 10 bases between. CDR3 loop: CASRDMMNYGYTF. The CDR3 DNA sequence: TGTGCCAGCAGGGACATGATGAACTATGGCTACACCTTC.

V is TRBV28 and J is TRBJ2-7, with D uncertain. The CDR3 consists of 13 residues. Germline V gene lookup returns CDR1 MDHEN and CDR2 SYDVKM. V was shortened by 6 bases and J by 2 bases, with 11 bases between the two germline ends. The CDR3 DNA reads TGTGCCAGCAGCCCAATCCGGGCCTACGAGCAGTACTTC. Translating gives CASSPIRAYEQYF.

In its sample, this clone was seen once. The J gene is TRBJ1-1, the V gene TRBV6-6; perhaps TRBD1 as D (6 bases). CDR1 MNHNY and CDR2 SVGAGI come from the germline V gene (reference sequence). The CDR3 consists of 14 residues. V was pared by 4 bases and J by 1 base, with 10 bases between. The CDR3 loop is CASSWVRGNTEAFF. The CDR3 DNA follows: TGTGCCAGCAGTTGGGTCAGGGGGAACACTGAAGCTTTCTTT.

This chain connects TRBV7-8 to TRBJ1-1; D not certain. The CDR3 has 13 residues. Germline V gives CDR1 SGHVS, CDR2 FQNEAQ. V was cut by 5 bases and J by 5 bases, with 12 bases left in between. The CDR3: CASSPPKKTEAFF. As DNA, the CDR3 is TGTGCCAGCAGCCCCCCTAAAAAGACTGAAGCTTTCTTT. The entire variable domain, with the rest obtained from reference TRBV7-8 and TRBJ1-1, is as follows: GAGVSQSPRYKVAKRGQDVALRCDPISGHVSLFWYQQALGQGPEFLTYFQNEAQLDKSGLPSDRFFAERPEGSVSTLKIQRTQQEDSAVYLCASSPPKKTEAFFGQGTRLTVV.

The rearrangement links TRBV7-6 to TRBJ2-7, with D perhaps matching TRBD1 (6 bases). The germline CDR1 and CDR2 sequences are SGHVS and FNYEAQ. The CDR3 spans 13 residues. V lost 5 bases and J 5 bases, leaving 13 bases between the germline ends. CDR3 sequence (DNA): TGTGCCAGCAGCCCTTGGGACAACGACGAGCAGTACTTC. Translation: CASSPWDNDEQYF.

Remarks on this clone: This specimen includes other DNA sequences encoding the same CDR3. The chain recombines TRBV2 with TRBJ2-3, with a weak D call TRBD2 (6 bases). CDR1 SNHLY and CDR2 FYNNEI come from the germline V gene. The CDR3 has 14 amino acids. Trimming took off 4 bases at V and 1 base at J, with 9 bases between the two ends. CDR3 nucleotides: TGTGCCAGCAGTGTCGGGGGTGGCACAGATACGCAGTATTTT. Amino acid sequence: CASSVGGGTDTQYF. Filled out from reference TRBV2 and TRBJ2-3, the complete variable domain reads EPEVTQTPSHQVTQMGQEVILRCVPISNHLYFYWYRQILGQKVEFLVSFYNNEISEKSEIFDDQFSVERPDGSNFTLKIRSTKLEDSAMYFCASSVGGGTDTQYFGPGTRLTVL.

Only a few counts were recorded for this clone. The junction differs from germline at one of its ends, possibly a read error. CDR3 bases: TGCGCCAGCAGCCACGCCTTCAATAGCAATCAGCCCCAGCATTTT. It codes for CASSHAFNSNQPQHF. The chain uses TRBV5-5 and TRBJ1-5; D unclear. The CDR3 loop spans 15 amino acids. Germline CDR1 SGHKS, CDR2 YYEKEE (reference sequence).

The chain joins TRBV5-1 to TRBJ2-5; 9 positions match TRBD1. Germline CDR1 and CDR2: SGHRS and YFSETQ. Trimming at V came to 6 bases and at J to 5 bases, leaving 17 bases not matched to a gene. This CDR3 is 17 amino acids long. The CDR3 protein is CASKDPRQGVGQETQYF. CDR3 nucleotide sequence: TGCGCCAGCAAAGATCCGAGACAGGGGGTTGGGCAGGAGACCCAGTACTTC.

The chain employs TRBV6-6 and TRBJ1-6; D is uncertain. The V end was cut by 2 bases, the J end by 0 bases, with 8 bases between. The CDR3 is 16 amino acids. Per the germline V gene, CDR1 is MNHNY and CDR2 is SVGAGI (reference sequence). DNA for the CDR3: TGTGCCAGCAGTTACCCCCAGAACTCCTATAATTCACCCCTCCACTTT. Amino acid sequence: CASSYPQNSYNSPLHF.

V is TRBV28 and J is TRBJ2-5; D possibly corresponds to TRBD1 (5 bases). The J call is doubtful: the DNA matches TRBJ2-7 better. Germline V gene sequence: CDR1 MDHEN, CDR2 SYDVKM. This CDR3 contains 15 residues. CDR3 nucleotides: TGTGCCAGCAGATTCCAGGGTTCCGCCTCCTACGAGCAGTACTTC. It yields the protein CASRFQGSASYEQYF.

There are a few counts of this clone. This sequence joins TRBV6-5 and TRBJ1-1; D perhaps matches TRBD1 (6 bases). This CDR3 comprises 16 residues. The germline V gene encodes CDR1 MNHEY and CDR2 SVGAGI. Trimming stripped 4 bases from V and 4 bases from J, with 19 bases between. The CDR3 nucleotides read TGTGCCAGCAGTTCATCCCAGGGGAGGGGGGGCACTGAAGCTTTCTTT. Protein sequence: CASSSSQGRGGTEAFF.

This clone was recorded a few times. The J gene is TRBJ1-2, the V gene TRBV16; TRBD1 matches 9 bases. CDR1 and CDR2 (germline): KGHSY, FQNENV. The CDR3 consists of 15 residues. The V segment lost 4 bases and the J segment 2 bases; nucleotides outside the gene matches: 5. The CDR3 reads CASSPPQGANYGYTF. The CDR3 nucleotides are TGTGCCAGCAGCCCCCCACAGGGGGCAAACTATGGCTACACCTTC.

A single count supports this clone. The chain employs TRBV28 and TRBJ2-3, with TRBD2 as a possible D gene (5 bases). CDR1 is MDHEN and CDR2 is SYDVKM in the germline V gene. This CDR3 spans 16 amino acids. Trimming removed 6 bases at V and 3 bases at J, with 19 bases between. This CDR3 reads CASRGSKGGGTDTQYF. The CDR3 DNA reads TGTGCCAGCAGGGGCTCGAAAGGAGGTGGGACAGATACGCAGTATTTT.

The J gene is TRBJ2-5, the V gene TRBV19, with unresolved D. The CDR3 has 14 amino acids. With 3 bases removed from V and 5 bases from J, the gap between germline ends came to 13 bases. Germline CDR1 reads LNHDA; CDR2 reads SQIVND (reference sequence). The CDR3 DNA is TGTGCCAGTAGTATCGCGAGGATCACGGAGACCCAGTACTTC. Encoded protein: CASSIARITETQYF. Full variable domain (remainder filled in from reference TRBV19 and TRBJ2-5): DGGITQSPKYLFRKEGQNVTLSCEQNLNHDAMYWYRQDPGQGLRLIYYSQIVNDFQKGDIAEGYSVSREKKESFPLTVTSAQKNPTAFYLCASSIARITETQYFGPGTRLLVL.